This T cell receptor beta chain was sequenced in a study of T cell changes during pregnancy in multiple sclerosis. Profiling relied on immunoSEQ multiplex PCR, and the TCRdb table lists in-frame clones only, not all of them. The table has tens of thousands of clones, 94% seen once. The sequence derives from a female donor with multiple sclerosis, enrolled in a pregnancy study. The input for sequencing was CD4+ T cells from peripheral blood mononuclear cells, taken in the second trimester of pregnancy.

CDR3 in amino acids: CASSLGLAGGSYNEQFF. Written as DNA, the CDR3 is TGCGCCAGCAGCTTGGGACTAGCGGGGGGCTCCTACAATGAGCAGTTCTTC. The rearrangement links TRBV5-1 to TRBJ2-1; 13 nucleotides agree with TRBD2. Germline values: CDR1 SGHRS, CDR2 YFSETQ. The CDR3 extends over 17 amino acids. After removal of 0 bases from V and 0 bases from J, the junction contained 0 bases not matched to a gene. Combining the CDR3 with reference TRBV5-1 and TRBJ2-1 gives the whole variable domain KAGVTQTPRYLIKTRGQQVTLSCSPISGHRSVSWYQQTPGQGLQFLFEYFSETQRNKGNFPGRFSGRQFSNSRSEMNVSTLELGDSALYLCASSLGLAGGSYNEQFFGPGTRLTVL.